These T cell receptor beta chains were read from a single sample in a study of PD-1 blockade in classical Hodgkin lymphoma. Method: immunoSEQ multiplex PCR; TCRdb's copy keeps in-frame clones and lacks some. The sample shows about 27,000 clones, nearly 80% of them seen only once. This sample comprised peripheral blood mononuclear cells (PBMCs), obtained before the second cycle of nivolumab. These receptors all stem from a human donor with classical Hodgkin lymphoma. Both conserved end residues are trimmed from each CDR3. D genes are given only for firm matches.

j_call: TRBJ2-5; d_call: NA; v_call: TRBV10-3; cdr3_aa: AISDSETQY
j_call: TRBJ1-1; d_call: NA; v_call: TRBV7-3; cdr3_aa: ASSLDGGGTEAF
j_call: TRBJ1-1; d_call: TRBD1; v_call: TRBV18; cdr3_aa: ASSKEVDRRTEAF
j_call: TRBJ1-1; d_call: NA; v_call: TRBV4-2; cdr3_aa: ASSQDYRTAYNAEAF
j_call: TRBJ1-6; d_call: NA; v_call: TRBV30; cdr3_aa: AWSYRDNSPLH
j_call: TRBJ1-6; d_call: NA; v_call: TRBV19; cdr3_aa: ASRVRENSPLH
j_call: TRBJ1-4; d_call: TRBD1; v_call: TRBV2; cdr3_aa: ASSAGQGVEKLF
j_call: TRBJ1-1; d_call: NA; v_call: TRBV11-3; cdr3_aa: ASSFRDGNTEAF
j_call: TRBJ2-1; d_call: TRBD2; v_call: TRBV7-3; cdr3_aa: ASSPSSGYNEQF
j_call: TRBJ2-5; d_call: TRBD1; v_call: TRBV7-9; cdr3_aa: ASRAGTGEQETQY
j_call: TRBJ1-5; d_call: NA; v_call: TRBV4-3; cdr3_aa: ASSQGWGTQPQH
j_call: TRBJ2-3; d_call: NA; v_call: TRBV2; cdr3_aa: ASSPGLSTDTQY
j_call: TRBJ1-3; d_call: TRBD1; v_call: TRBV19; cdr3_aa: ASMGTGGNTIY
j_call: TRBJ2-2; d_call: NA; v_call: TRBV5-1; cdr3_aa: ASSLGHSNTGELF
j_call: TRBJ2-2; d_call: TRBD1; v_call: TRBV5-1; cdr3_aa: ASTTGDGELF
j_call: TRBJ2-7; d_call: TRBD1; v_call: TRBV27; cdr3_aa: ASSRSPGGTYEQY
j_call: TRBJ1-2; d_call: NA; v_call: TRBV7-2; cdr3_aa: ASSLDWSDYGYT
j_call: TRBJ2-2; d_call: NA; v_call: TRBV12-5; cdr3_aa: ASGLVRVEGGTGELF
j_call: TRBJ2-7; d_call: NA; v_call: TRBV30; cdr3_aa: AWGRRDKEY
j_call: TRBJ1-4; d_call: TRBD1; v_call: TRBV2; cdr3_aa: ASSTTGGDNEKLF
j_call: TRBJ1-1; d_call: NA; v_call: TRBV2; cdr3_aa: ASAGGRLAEAF
j_call: TRBJ1-2; d_call: NA; v_call: TRBV18; cdr3_aa: ASSTGTGHGGYT
j_call: TRBJ1-6; d_call: NA; v_call: TRBV6-5; cdr3_aa: ASSYSTTGSSPLH
j_call: TRBJ2-6; d_call: TRBD1; v_call: TRBV5-1; cdr3_aa: ASSWSPGGSGANVLT
j_call: TRBJ2-6; d_call: NA; v_call: TRBV28; cdr3_aa: ASSIGGSGANVLT
j_call: TRBJ1-1; d_call: NA; v_call: TRBV6-5; cdr3_aa: ASTFRAEAF
j_call: TRBJ1-4; d_call: NA; v_call: TRBV30; cdr3_aa: AWSALDEKLF
j_call: TRBJ1-1; d_call: TRBD1; v_call: TRBV29-1; cdr3_aa: SITPLFVTGMGRTTEAF
j_call: TRBJ2-7; d_call: NA; v_call: TRBV11-2; cdr3_aa: ASSQNLYEQY
j_call: TRBJ1-1; d_call: TRBD1; v_call: TRBV7-9; cdr3_aa: ASSRQGAGTEAF
j_call: TRBJ2-5; d_call: NA; v_call: TRBV18; cdr3_aa: ASSPPNRETQY
j_call: TRBJ1-2; d_call: TRBD1; v_call: TRBV7-2; cdr3_aa: ASSLVLRGRDGYT
j_call: TRBJ1-3; d_call: TRBD1; v_call: TRBV5-1; cdr3_aa: ASSPSTGTGNTIY
j_call: TRBJ2-5; d_call: NA; v_call: TRBV7-9; cdr3_aa: ASSLNLETQY
j_call: TRBJ1-1; d_call: TRBD1; v_call: TRBV11-3; cdr3_aa: ASSLGDRVSF
j_call: TRBJ1-1; d_call: NA; v_call: TRBV9; cdr3_aa: ASSGTRGSQAF
j_call: TRBJ2-7; d_call: NA; v_call: TRBV5-1; cdr3_aa: ASSLGHSLYEQY
j_call: TRBJ2-1; d_call: NA; v_call: TRBV14; cdr3_aa: ASSQDLGSSYNEQF
j_call: TRBJ1-1; d_call: NA; v_call: TRBV18; cdr3_aa: ASSPITPLNTEAF
j_call: TRBJ1-5; d_call: TRBD1; v_call: TRBV4-1; cdr3_aa: ASSHGTATWPQH
j_call: TRBJ2-6; d_call: NA; v_call: TRBV15; cdr3_aa: ATSRGVISVSGANVLT
j_call: TRBJ2-3; d_call: NA; v_call: TRBV6-5; cdr3_aa: ASYSGYRAKDTQY
j_call: TRBJ1-1; d_call: TRBD1; v_call: TRBV6-6; cdr3_aa: ASSSNPGQGSSEAF
j_call: TRBJ2-7; d_call: NA; v_call: TRBV6-1; cdr3_aa: ASSPGPISYEQY
j_call: TRBJ1-3; d_call: NA; v_call: TRBV10-3; cdr3_aa: AVTGTGNTIY
j_call: TRBJ1-3; d_call: TRBD1; v_call: TRBV13; cdr3_aa: ASSLATGTGMDTIY
j_call: TRBJ2-5; d_call: TRBD1; v_call: TRBV5-6; cdr3_aa: ASSFQGAETQY
j_call: TRBJ2-2; d_call: NA; v_call: TRBV2; cdr3_aa: ASSESGGELF
j_call: TRBJ2-3; d_call: NA; v_call: TRBV19; cdr3_aa: ASSTGAGVTDTQY
j_call: TRBJ1-2; d_call: NA; v_call: TRBV18; cdr3_aa: ASSQDMSDYGYT
j_call: TRBJ2-4; d_call: TRBD2; v_call: TRBV7-2; cdr3_aa: ASSFGGTSGGSKNIQY
j_call: TRBJ1-6; d_call: NA; v_call: TRBV6-6; cdr3_aa: ASSPSTGLNSPLH